This T cell receptor beta chain was sequenced in a study of blood T cell repertoires in COVID-19. Study-wide context: Acute-phase and convalescent COVID-19 samples originated in the United States, Italy and Spain. The analysed material was cDNA or gDNA that came from T cells, B-cell-depleted T cells, or PBMCs.

Authors' methods: Quantification of nucleated cells was approximated via reference gene primer amplification. Assay: immunoSEQ multiplex PCR; the TCRdb copy retains only in-frame clones and omits some. D and trimming come from the DNA, and the V and J calls and clone size come from that table. The repertoire holds about 170,000 clones, with about 83% as singletons. The V gene's germline CDR1 is GTSNPN and CDR2 SVGIG (reference sequence). The V and J ends lost 3 bases and 0 bases, in that order; junction bases with no gene match: 3. The CDR3 runs 14 residues. Sequencing input: peripheral blood. This sequence was found in a woman in her sixties or seventies who had recovered from COVID-19. The chain joins TRBV30 to TRBJ1-2, with 8 bases that match TRBD1. The CDR3: CAWSDRGTNYGYTF. The CDR3, as DNA: TGTGCCTGGAGCGACAGGGGAACTAACTATGGCTACACCTTC. Using reference TRBV30 and TRBJ1-2 for the parts outside the CDR3, the full variable domain is SQTIHQWPATLVQPVGSPLSLECTVEGTSNPNLYWYRQAAGRGLQLLFYSVGIGQISSEVPQNLSASRPQDRQFILSSKKLLLSDSGFYLCAWSDRGTNYGYTFGSGTRLTVV.